The 15 T cell receptor beta chains given below trace back to one sample, sequenced in a study of CD8 T cells in Susac syndrome. RNA amounts of about 0.5 to 1 ug underwent reverse transcription with random hexamers. Via MiXCR, TCRdb re-called the immunoSEQ multiplex PCR reads, giving one row per CDR3 protein. The sample has approximately 200,000 distinct CDR3 sequences; approximately 95% are singletons. The sample consisted of CD4+ T cells from PBMCs. Receptor source: a human donor with multiple sclerosis.

V gene TRBV9 combines with J gene TRBJ1-1; no firm D call. Germline V gives CDR1 SGDLS, CDR2 YYNGEE. Trimming cost V 4 bases and J 0 bases, with 4 bases left between them. The CDR3 consists of 12 residues. This CDR3 reads CASSRVNTEAFF. The CDR3 coding sequence is TGTGCCAGCAGCAGGGTGAACACTGAAGCTTTCTTT.

This clonotype came up once. The rearrangement uses TRBV12-3 or TRBV12-4 and TRBJ2-7; 14 nucleotides align to TRBD2. The CDR3 is made up of 18 amino acids. V lost 1 base, J lost 7 bases, and 12 bases stayed unmatched. The CDR3: CASSLEAWGLAGAREQYF. CDR3 in DNA: TGTGCCAGCAGTTTAGAGGCTTGGGGACTAGCGGGGGCTCGGGAGCAGTACTTC.

This chain links TRBV5-6 with TRBJ2-1, with 8 bases lining up with TRBD1. CDR3 length: 19 residues. V dropped 4 bases and J dropped 1; count of bases not matched to a gene: 16. Per germline, CDR1 SGHDT and CDR2 YYEEEE. The DNA of the CDR3 is TGTGCCAGCAGCCGAATTCAGGGGGCGACCACTCAATCCTACAATGAGCAGTTCTTC. As protein: CASSRIQGATTQSYNEQFF. The whole variable domain, remainder taken from reference TRBV5-6 and TRBJ2-1, is DAGVTQSPTHLIKTRGQQVTLRCSPKSGHDTVSWYQQALGQGPQFIFQYYEEEERQRGNFPDRFSGHQFPNYSSELNVNALLLGDSALYLCASSRIQGATTQSYNEQFFGPGTRLTVL.

The rearrangement joins TRBV11-3 to TRBJ2-4, with TRBD2 identical over 7 bases. The CDR3 is 13 residues long. The junction had 2 bases not matched to a gene; V was cut back by 3 bases and J by 6 bases. Germline-derived CDR1 and CDR2 are SGHNT and YENEEA. The CDR3 protein is CASSLGEGNIQYF. Here the CDR3 DNA reads TGTGCCAGCAGCTTGGGGGAGGGAAACATTCAGTACTTC.

The chain recombines TRBV12-3 or TRBV12-4 with TRBJ2-1; no clear D gene. The CDR3 runs to 12 residues. Between the trimmed V and J ends, which lost 6 bases and 11 bases, there was a span of 14 bases. The CDR3 region is CASRSPALKQFF. In DNA, the CDR3 is TGTGCCAGCAGATCTCCGGCACTGAAGCAGTTCTTC.

This chain uses TRBV3-1 with TRBJ2-3; 12 bases map to TRBD1. Germline V lookup: CDR1 LGHDT, CDR2 YNNKEL (reference sequence). The CDR3 covers 15 residues. After removal of 4 bases from V and 6 bases from J, the junction contained 5 bases not matched to a gene. The chain's CDR3 is CASSPRDRGPDTQYF. The CDR3 coding sequence is TGTGCCAGCAGCCCCCGGGACAGGGGGCCCGATACGCAGTATTTT.

The chain uses TRBV7-9 and TRBJ2-5; TRBD2 is a possible D gene (5 bases). V was pared by 1 base and J by 0 bases, with 9 bases between. Germline-derived CDR1 and CDR2 are SEHNR and FQNEAQ (reference sequence). This CDR3 has 15 amino acids. CDR3 nucleotides: TGTGCCAGCAGCTTAGGGAGGAACGACCAAGAGACCCAGTACTTC. It yields the protein CASSLGRNDQETQYF.

The rearrangement joins TRBV9 to TRBJ1-1; TRBD1 might be the D (6 bases). The V gene's germline CDR1 is SGDLS and CDR2 YYNGEE. This CDR3 is 14 amino acids long. With 1 base removed from V and 1 base from J, the gap between germline ends came to 8 bases. The CDR3 nucleotides are TGTGCCAGCAGCGTACGACAGGAGAACACTGAAGCTTTCTTT. Translating gives CASSVRQENTEAFF.

The CDR3 protein is CASRNRDRTPEAFF. CDR3 coding DNA: TGTGCCAGCAGGAACCGGGACAGGACCCCTGAAGCTTTCTTT. J is TRBJ1-1 and V is TRBV6-5; TRBD1 agrees at 8 bases. With V trimmed by 6 bases and J by 6 bases, 9 bases remained unmatched. Germline V gene lookup returns CDR1 MNHEY and CDR2 SVGAGI. CDR3 length equals 14 residues.

V and J are TRBV20-1 and TRBJ2-7, with 8 bases fitting TRBD1. After removal of 7 bases from V and 4 bases from J, the junction contained 9 bases not matched to a gene. The germline V gene encodes CDR1 DFQATT and CDR2 SNEGSKA (reference sequence). The CDR3 consists of 13 residues. CDR3: CSVTDRVLYEQYF. CDR3 coding DNA: TGCAGTGTCACGGACAGGGTTTTATACGAGCAGTACTTC.

The rearrangement uses TRBV19 and TRBJ1-5; 9 bases are shared with TRBD1. Germline CDR1 LNHDA, CDR2 SQIVND (reference sequence). The CDR3 loop spans 13 amino acids. After removal of 11 bases from V and 5 bases from J, the junction contained 7 bases not matched to a gene. Here the CDR3 reads CACSGTGYQPQHF. The CDR3 DNA reads as TGTGCCTGTTCCGGGACAGGGTATCAGCCCCAGCATTTT.

This chain links TRBV6-6 with TRBJ1-6; a possible D gene is TRBD1 (5 bases). CDR1 and CDR2 (germline): MNHNY, SVGAGI (reference sequence). This CDR3 has 13 residues. V was trimmed by 7 bases and J by 11 bases, leaving 15 bases between them. The CDR3 bases are TGTGCCAGCACAGGGAGTAGGGTCGCACCCCTCCACTTT. Protein product: CASTGSRVAPLHF.

The chain joins TRBV3-1 to TRBJ1-5; no reliable D call. Trimming pared 3 bases from V and 2 bases from J, leaving 8 bases between. The CDR3 is 14 amino acids. Germline values: CDR1 LGHDT, CDR2 YNNKEL (reference sequence). CDR3 sequence (DNA): TGTGCCAGCAGCCACGGACTTGGCAATCAGCCCCAGCATTTT. Translating it yields CASSHGLGNQPQHF.

The V and J genes are TRBV3-1 and TRBJ2-4, with 7 bases aligning to TRBD1. J was trimmed by 4 bases and V by 4 bases; bases with no gene match: 7. Germline CDR1 LGHDT, CDR2 YNNKEL (reference sequence). The CDR3 loop spans 15 amino acids. This CDR3 reads CASSLRTGRKNIQYF. The CDR3 region has the DNA TGTGCCAGCAGCCTTCGGACAGGAAGAAAAAACATTCAGTACTTC.

This clonotype is a singleton in its sample. The rearrangement joins TRBV6-1 to TRBJ1-1; TRBD1 aligns across 9 bases. Germline loops: CDR1 MNHNS, CDR2 SASEGT. The CDR3 is made up of 16 amino acids. With V trimmed by 6 bases and J by 0 bases, 8 bases remained unmatched. The CDR3 loop is CASSASGQGMNTEAFF. The CDR3 DNA follows: TGTGCCAGCAGCGCCTCGGGACAGGGCATGAACACTGAAGCTTTCTTT.